Detailed here is one TCR beta chain. Its antigen is unidentified. Then a second PCR, running about 6 to 11 cycles, was carried out with a sample-barcoded 5' primer and a J-beta primer mix. TCRdb ran MiXCR on the 5' RACE reads and lists one entry per CDR3 protein. The table shows some 710,000 distinct CDR3 sequences, with less than 60% occurring only once. The data stem from a study of blood T cells in healthy people across ages. This CDR3 has 13 residues. V shed 8 bases and J shed 6 bases, with 16 bases lying between them. Whole-study results and caveats: Older age went with lower TCR beta diversity per million T cells, in a roughly linear way.

This chain links TRBV12-3 or TRBV12-4 with TRBJ1-1; no clear D. The source material was blood. This TCR came from a man older than 75 in good health. The CDR3 protein is CASQKWMASEAFF. For the CDR3, the DNA is TGTGCCAGCCAGAAGTGGATGGCTTCTGAAGCTTTCTTT.